These 4 T cell receptor beta chains were all obtained from the same sample, sequenced in a study of cytomegalovirus exposure and HLA in healthy donors (dated by TCRdb to about 2017). The library was made by the immunoSEQ multiplex PCR assay. For the multiplex PCR, a mixture combining 60 forward primers for TCR Vbeta segments and 13 reverse primers for TCR Jbeta segments was used. Sourced from immuneACCESS, this table was stored by TCRdb with only in-frame sequences that have V and J called. A share of the clones is absent; for the studies checked, an unresolved V gene accounts for under half, and the remainder has no known explanation. The sample table contains about 130,000 clones; only one count was recorded for around 80% of them. The ten largest account for approximately 6.2% of the sample. Material for sequencing was PBMCs. The receptors were sampled from a man aged 35 to 55 in good health and CMV-seropositive.

The CDR3 bases are TGTGCCAGCAGTTTGGGCTTCGGAAACTACAATGAGCAGTTCTTC. Translating it yields CASSLGFGNYNEQFF. The gene calls are TRBV28 and TRBJ2-1; D is undetermined. V shed 3 bases and J shed 3 bases, with 12 bases lying between them. The germline CDR1 and CDR2 sequences are MDHEN and SYDVKM. The CDR3 has 15 amino acids.

V gene TRBV25-1 combines with J gene TRBJ2-1; TRBD1 matches 8 bases. Germline trimming cut 3 bases from V and 10 bases from J; bases unmatched to any gene: 8. This CDR3 has 14 amino acids. Germline V CDR1 and CDR2: MGHDK, SYGVNS. CDR3 amino acids: CASSDARQGMEQFF. The CDR3, as DNA: TGTGCCAGCAGTGATGCTAGACAGGGGATGGAGCAGTTCTTC.

This chain joins TRBV7-3 and TRBJ2-7; TRBD2 matches at 10 bases. With V trimmed by 5 bases and J by 2 bases, 6 bases remained unmatched. In germline, CDR1 is SGHTA, CDR2 FQGTGA. There are 15 residues in the CDR3. The CDR3 sequence is CASSPPSGSTYEQYF. The CDR3, as DNA: TGTGCCAGCAGCCCCCCTAGCGGGAGTACCTACGAGCAGTACTTC.

This rearrangement joins TRBV11-2 to TRBJ2-7; tentative D call: TRBD1 (6 bases). V gave up 1 base and J gave up 0 bases, with 22 bases separating them. Germline CDR1 reads SGHAT; CDR2 reads FQNNGV. This CDR3 spans 19 amino acids. CDR3 amino acids: CASSLGDRKGWRVSYEQYF. DNA of the CDR3: TGTGCCAGCAGCTTAGGAGACAGGAAGGGATGGCGAGTCTCCTACGAGCAGTACTTC.